Following are 16 T cell receptor beta chains from one sample sequenced in a study of CD8 T cells in ankylosing spondylitis. One entry per CDR3 protein results from TCRdb running MiXCR on the 5' RACE reads. The table records 85,000 to 100,000 distinct CDR3 sequences, roughly 9.6% of them present only once. Material for sequencing was blood, either unsorted or a sorted T cell fraction (not recorded which). Every receptor here comes from a male donor with ankylosing spondylitis or in good health (not recorded which).

This clonotype was counted at least ten times. The rearrangement joins TRBV7-9 to TRBJ2-1; TRBD2 agrees at 7 bases. This CDR3 contains 15 residues. Trimming took 5 bases from V and 0 from J; bases not matched to a gene: 4. CDR1 SEHNR and CDR2 FQNEAQ come from the germline V gene (reference sequence). The CDR3 is CASSRAGSSYNEQFF. DNA of the CDR3: TGTGCCAGCAGCCGAGCGGGGAGCTCCTACAATGAGCAGTTCTTC.

Ten or more counts support this clonotype. This chain uses TRBV13 with TRBJ1-1, with D maybe TRBD1 (6 bases). The CDR3 loop spans 17 amino acids. The V end lost 2 bases, the J end lost 2 bases, and 18 bases lay between the germline ends. The V gene's germline CDR1 is PRHDT and CDR2 FYEKMQ (reference sequence). Here the CDR3 DNA reads TGTGCCAGCAGCTTATACCCGGCAGGGGTCTCCAACACTGAAGCTTTCTTT. Translated, it gives CASSLYPAGVSNTEAFF.

This clonotype came up many times. The rearrangement links TRBV10-3 to TRBJ2-5; no firm D call. The CDR3 sequence is 13 residues long. Germline V gene lookup returns CDR1 ENHRY and CDR2 SYGVKD. V lost 3 bases and J 3 bases, leaving 8 bases between the germline ends. CDR3 sequence: CAISERTEETQYF. The CDR3 nucleotides read TGTGCCATCAGTGAAAGGACGGAAGAGACCCAGTACTTC.

In this sample, this clonotype turned up many times. The chain is built from TRBV11-1 and TRBJ2-5, with a tentative D call TRBD1 (5 bases). The CDR3 runs to 13 residues. The germline V gene encodes CDR1 SGHAT and CDR2 FQDESV (reference sequence). Trimming stripped 5 bases from V and 2 bases from J, with 9 bases between. The CDR3 DNA reads as TGTGCCAGCAGCGGGGCGGAACAAGAGACCCAGTACTTC. This encodes CASSGAEQETQYF.

This clonotype showed up many times. The chain uses TRBV21-1 and TRBJ2-1; TRBD2 is the table's D call and was not checked against the DNA. TRBV21-1 is assigned pseudogene status. This CDR3 has 15 residues. CDR3 nucleotides: TGTGCCGGGCTCATGGCCCTAGCGGGTTACAATGAGCAGTTCTTC. It translates to CAGLMALAGYNEQFF.

A word on this clonotype: A read error is possible here, since a much larger clone lies one base away. The chain links TRBV7-2 to TRBJ1-5, with no clear D. Deletions cut 7 bases from V and 3 bases from J, with 13 bases between. Germline assignment: CDR1 SGHTA and CDR2 FQGNSA. The CDR3 is 14 residues long. The CDR3 sequence: CASTPHRFNQPQHF. CDR3 coding DNA: TGTGCCAGCACCCCGCACAGATTCAATCAGCCCCAGCATTTT.

Of note for this clonotype: This could be a read error, since a much larger clone is one nucleotide away. No conserved phenylalanine or tryptophan is present at the end of the CDR3, so a read error is the likely explanation. The rearrangement joins TRBV7-2 to TRBJ2-7; tentatively, D is TRBD2 (5 bases). V lost 1 base to trimming and J lost 1 base, with 8 bases between them. The CDR3 extends over 14 amino acids. Looked up from germline, CDR1 is SGHTA and CDR2 is FQGNSA. The CDR3 DNA sequence: TGTGCCAGCAGCTTAGGCGGGCCGTCCTACGAGCAGTACTCC. It is translated as CASSLGGPSYEQYS.

The table lists this clonotype with a few counts. The chain couples TRBV19 to TRBJ1-5; 9 positions match TRBD1. The germline CDR1 and CDR2 sequences are LNHDA and SQIVND (reference sequence). The CDR3 contains 15 residues. Germline trimming cut 4 bases from V and 4 bases from J; bases unmatched to any gene: 5. CDR3 protein: CASSTDRGENQPQHF. The CDR3 bases are TGTGCCAGTAGTACGGACAGGGGAGAGAATCAGCCCCAGCATTTT. The full variable domain, in which reference TRBV19 and TRBJ1-5 provide the parts outside the CDR3, is DGGITQSPKYLFRKEGQNVTLSCEQNLNHDAMYWYRQDPGQGLRLIYYSQIVNDFQKGDIAEGYSVSREKKESFPLTVTSAQKNPTAFYLCASSTDRGENQPQHFGDGTRLSIL.

In its sample, this clonotype was seen many times. The rearrangement links TRBV28 to TRBJ1-4; 7 bases align to TRBD1. The CDR3 has 14 amino acids. Germline V CDR1 and CDR2: MDHEN, SYDVKM. The V segment lost 4 bases and the J segment 8 bases; nucleotides outside the gene matches: 7. The CDR3 nucleotides are TGTGCCAGCAGTTCCCTCAGGGGGGACGAAAAACTGTTTTTT. Translating it yields CASSSLRGDEKLFF.

This clonotype was counted ten times or more. The gene calls are TRBV11-2 and TRBJ2-1; the D is unclear. The CDR3 contains 14 residues. Germline CDR1 and CDR2: SGHAT and FQNNGV. V gave up 5 bases and J gave up 7 bases, with 15 bases separating them. The CDR3 spells CASSKVELRNEQFF. CDR3 nucleotides: TGTGCCAGCAGCAAAGTGGAGTTGCGAAATGAGCAGTTCTTC. Using reference TRBV11-2 and TRBJ2-1 for the parts outside the CDR3, the full variable domain is EAGVAQSPRYKIIEKRQSVAFWCNPISGHATLYWYQQILGQGPKLLIQFQNNGVVDDSQLPKDRFSAERLKGVDSTLKIQPAKLEDSAVYLCASSKVELRNEQFFGPGTRLTVL.

A remark on this clonotype: Just one base apart from a much larger clone, this may be a read error. V gene TRBV24-1 combines with J gene TRBJ2-5; 8 nucleotides line up with TRBD1. The CDR3 loop spans 16 amino acids. CDR1 is KGHDR and CDR2 is SFDVKD in the germline V gene. CDR3 amino acids: CAISDFRGPNRETQYF. The DNA of the CDR3 is TGTGCCATCAGTGATTTCAGGGGGCCAAACCGAGAGACCCAGTACTTC.

This clonotype was recorded once. Written as DNA, the CDR3 is TGTGCCAGCAGTCGACCTGGGCCGTGGGATGCGCAGTATTTT. This translates into CASSRPGPWDAQYF. The chain links TRBV7-9 to TRBJ2-3; no clear D. The CDR3 covers 14 residues. The germline V gene has CDR1 SEHNR and CDR2 FQNEAQ (reference sequence). Trimming shortened V by 6 bases and J by 10 bases, and 20 bases separated the two germline ends.

A word on this clonotype: A much more abundant neighbour one base away suggests this may be a read error. The genes are TRBV7-3 and TRBJ1-1; D unresolved. Germline CDR1 SGHTA, CDR2 FQGTGA. This CDR3 spans 14 amino acids. Trimming removed 6 bases from V and 2 bases from J, with 13 bases in between. The CDR3 coding sequence is TGTGCCAGCAGTATAGAACCGAGCAACACTGAAGCTTTCTTT. Translating it yields CASSIEPSNTEAFF.

Ten or more counts support this clonotype. The gene calls are TRBV29-1 and TRBJ2-3, with D perhaps TRBD1 (6 bases). Deletions cut 4 bases from V and 2 bases from J, with 13 bases between. The CDR3 contains 14 residues. Germline CDR1 reads SQVTM; CDR2 reads ANQGSEA. The CDR3 DNA sequence: TGCAGCGTTGTGCAGGGGTTTACCACAGATACGCAGTATTTT. As protein: CSVVQGFTTDTQYF.

This clonotype was found many times. V and J are TRBV19 and TRBJ2-4, with D uncertain. V shed 6 bases and J shed 9 bases, with 21 bases lying between them. Germline CDR1 and CDR2: LNHDA and SQIVND (reference sequence). The CDR3 spans 15 residues. Written as DNA, the CDR3 is TGTGCCAGTAGCACCCCTCTGACCGGGTTCCGCATTCAGTACTTC. It codes for CASSTPLTGFRIQYF.

This clonotype was counted between two and nine times. The genes are TRBV6-5 and TRBJ1-1; D unresolved. V was clipped by 6 bases and J by 4 bases, with 15 bases between them. Germline values: CDR1 MNHEY, CDR2 SVGAGI. The CDR3 totals 14 residues. CDR3 amino acids: CASRLEGAGTEAFF. Here the CDR3 DNA reads TGTGCCAGCAGGTTAGAGGGTGCGGGCACTGAAGCTTTCTTT.